This T cell receptor beta chain stems from a study of regulatory T cells in long-lasting Graves disease. Whole-study findings and limits: It was possible that the small sample size reduced accuracy.

This sample's time point: newly diagnosed GD, antithyroid drugs for less than 3 months. PBMC RNA was the source of the TCR library. The TCR beta library used iRepertoire HTBI primers with Arm-PCR amplification of CDR3. TCRdb redid the calling of the multiplex PCR reads with MiXCR, one entry per CDR3 protein. The table shows hundreds of thousands of distinct CDR3 sequences, with less than 20% occurring only once. The CDR3 is made up of 13 amino acids. The germline V gene encodes CDR1 MNHEY and CDR2 SVGEGT. V lost 5 bases and J lost 5, with 9 bases in between. Comments on this clonotype: No antigen is known for it.

The same specimen was also included in a second study, on T cells in Graves' hyperthyroidism and ophthalmopathy. This second report adds: First-round RT-PCR of the TCR CDR3 relied on the HTBI primer set.

V and J are TRBV6-2 or TRBV6-3 and TRBJ2-2; a weak D match, TRBD2 (5 bases). This TCR was recovered from a woman aged 25 to 45 with Graves disease. This specimen was peripheral blood mononuclear cells (PBMCs), taken at new diagnosis, from a patient treated with antithyroid drugs. The CDR3 bases are TGTGCCAGCAGTGCGGACTGGACCGGGGAGCTGTTTTTT. It translates to CASSADWTGELFF.